What follows describes a single T cell receptor (beta chain). No antigen is known for it. Primers: 60 Vbeta forward and 13 Jbeta reverse. Profiling relied on immunoSEQ multiplex PCR, and the TCRdb table lists in-frame clones only, not all of them. The sample yields approximately 120,000 clones, roughly 68% seen once. Though nominally healthy at sampling, donors likely had unrecorded immune exposures. This sample is drawn from a study of cytomegalovirus exposure and HLA in healthy donors. Study results and caveats: Some highly shared sequence variants likely arose as a pipeline artifact.

Per germline, CDR1 MNHEY and CDR2 SVGAGI. With 0 bases removed from V and 4 bases from J, the gap between germline ends came to 12 bases. The CDR3 extends over 16 amino acids. The chain is built from TRBV6-5 and TRBJ2-2; D is ambiguous. Material for sequencing was PBMCs. The TCR sequence derives from a woman in her forties or fifties in good health and CMV-seropositive. Here the CDR3 reads CASSYSRATGTGELFF. CDR3 sequence (DNA): TGTGCCAGCAGTTACTCTAGAGCGACGGGCACCGGGGAGCTGTTTTTT.